The 4 T cell receptor beta chains listed next were all sequenced from one sample in a study of human T cells and chemical hapten exposure. TCRdb processed the RACE reads anew with MiXCR; each CDR3 protein has one entry. This sample has 300,000 to 350,000 distinct CDR3 sequences; around 6.9% occur once, and the top ten carry 8% to 9%. The time point denotes: patch test 1, 2 weeks after DPC sensitization. The treatment is: therapeutic diphenylcyclopropenone sensitization with weekly scalp DPC. Sequenced material: whole blood, taken in connection with sensitization to the hapten diphenylcyclopropenone (DPC). Source of these receptors: a woman aged 18-35 years with alopecia areata. Some clones in this sample may be carry-over from other donors' samples.

CDR3 DNA sequence: TGCGCCAGCAGCCAGGGTCCAAGCCGAGATGGCTACACCTTC. Amino acid sequence: CASSQGPSRDGYTF. The gene calls are TRBV5-1 and TRBJ1-2; D possibly corresponds to TRBD1 (5 bases). CDR1 and CDR2 from the germline V gene are SGHRS and YFSETQ. CDR3 length: 14 amino acids. V dropped 4 bases and J dropped 6 bases, with 16 bases sitting between them.

This clonotype was observed a few times. V gene TRBV7-2 combines with J gene TRBJ1-5, with no clear D. From germline, CDR1 is SGHTA and CDR2 FQGNSA. CDR3 length: 15 amino acids. Between the trimmed V and J ends, which lost 1 base and 2 bases, there was a span of 9 bases. The CDR3 nucleotides read TGTGCCAGCAGCTTAGTGTGGCAGGGCAATCAGCCCCAGCATTTT. It encodes CASSLVWQGNQPQHF.

This clonotype has just a few counts. This rearrangement joins TRBV4-1 to TRBJ2-5; D is tentatively TRBD1 or TRBD2 (5 bases each). The CDR3 spans 15 residues. Trimming removed 1 base at V and 3 bases at J, with 12 bases between. Germline-derived CDR1 and CDR2 are MGHRA and YSYEKL. CDR3 nucleotides: TGCGCCAGCAGCCAAGCCGGGACGGTTGAAGAGACCCAGTACTTC. It specifies CASSQAGTVEETQYF.

The rearrangement uses TRBV12-3 or TRBV12-4 and TRBJ2-7, with a possible D match to TRBD1 (6 bases). The CDR3 has 14 amino acids. With 7 bases removed from V and 3 bases from J, the gap between germline ends came to 16 bases. CDR3 DNA: TGTGCCAGCACCCGGACAGAGGGTAGCTACGAGCAGTACTTC. It codes for CASTRTEGSYEQYF.